The entry below describes one T cell receptor (beta chain). Its antigen is unknown. Within one base of it there is no much larger clone, and no base qualities were kept. The library was made by the immunoSEQ multiplex PCR assay. For the multiplex PCR, a mixture combining 60 forward primers for TCR Vbeta segments and 13 reverse primers for TCR Jbeta segments was used. A multiplex PCR assay on genomic DNA amplified the CDR3 region of rearranged TCR beta genes. The Illumina HiSeq System was used to sequence the amplified TCR beta libraries as 87-base-pair reads. Concerning the study's data processing: In a later analysis, about 80 million unique TCR beta chains were counted across the 650 to 700 repertoires, and approximately 11 million of these chains were shared by at least two donors. Raw reads were error-corrected and collapsed into unique sequences with a nearest-neighbor algorithm that merged closely related sequences to remove PCR and sequencing errors. To assign V, D and J gene segments, CDR3 sequences were aligned to IMGT reference sequences. For a sequence to be retained, a match of at least six nucleotides to both a V gene segment and a J gene segment was required. Rearrangements were called productive when the CDR3 lacked stop codons and stayed in frame with V and J; all others were non-productive. Following IMGT convention, CDR3 was defined as the stretch from the second conserved V-encoded cysteine up to the conserved J-encoded phenylalanine. The earlier analysis of about 500 of the donors excluded sequences that lacked an unambiguous match to a single V gene segment. An earlier analysis of a few hundred of the donors classified V segments as functional when productive rearrangements were above 56.7% and as segregating when the standard deviation between donors was above 5%. A statistical classification framework was built to diagnose cytomegalovirus status from the catalog of TCR beta chain sequences. A later analysis assigned V and J genes by comparing TCR nucleotide sequences with IMGT/GENE-DB human TR gene sequences. In a later analysis, CDR3 sequences and most-parsimonious VDJ recombination scenarios were assigned using the TCRdist pipeline. In a later analysis, each TCR beta chain was defined by its CDR3 amino acid sequence together with its V-gene family, and reads without a unique V-gene family were excluded. In a later analysis, a few hundred highly shared, low-generation-probability nucleotide sequences were removed to address suspected cross-contamination and a sequencing artifact. For each public chain, a later analysis derived a clonal expansion index from normalized ranks of inferred template counts within each repertoire. Generation probabilities in a later analysis came from a VDJ recombination model fitted to out-of-frame rearrangements, and those results were checked against IGoR. A later analysis scored TCR-TCR, TCR-HLA and TCR-CMV co-occurrence with hypergeometric tests, applying a repertoire-size bias correction to TCR pairs. False discovery rates were estimated in a later analysis by permuting HLA or CMV assignments 20 times. In a later analysis, co-occurring TCRs were grouped using DBSCAN, and TCRdist sequence similarity was added for clustering within HLA-allele-positive subsets. For co-occurrence clustering, repertoires with fewer than 30,000 or more than 120,000 public chains were excluded, along with several repertoires with anomalous nucleotide sharing. The source is immuneACCESS, and TCRdb retained only in-frame sequences with V and J called. Part of the clones is not carried over; for the studies checked, unresolved V genes explain less than half of this, and the remainder is unexplained. V, J and clone size are taken as reported in that table, and D and trimming were inferred from the DNA itself. The sample table shows about 250,000 clones, and 78% are seen once. Jointly, the top ten make up about 0.5% of the sample.

The CDR3 contains 14 residues, cysteine and phenylalanine counted. Only the CDR3 DNA stays, 42 bases, in frame from base 1. The V and J ends are trimmed by 3 bases and 5 bases, leaving 10 bases between them. Based on the germline V gene (reference sequence), the CDR1 and CDR2 sequences are MNHEY and SMNVEV. The sample belongs to a study of cytomegalovirus exposure and HLA in healthy donors (TCRdb year 2017). Context from the whole study: An earlier analysis of 587 of the donors reported 276 Gb of sequence data and 117 million unique TCR beta sequences obtained from some 170 million T cells. Roughly 300 gigabases of sequencing data and approximately 93 million unique TCR sequences were included in an early release covering roughly 600 HLA-typed donors. Of the 398 genotyped donors, 65% to 90% were placed in the genetic ancestry cluster associated with self-reported Caucasian donors. The aim of the study was to test whether cataloging public T cell receptors could identify signatures of past pathogen exposure. The study used immunosequencing to profile the T cell repertoires of approximately 640 subjects and linked those repertoires to cytomegalovirus serostatus. In addition to the first cohort of hundreds of subjects, a separate validation cohort of approximately 120 different subjects was used. To predict cytomegalovirus infection status, the study combined high-throughput TCR immunosequencing, statistical association of individual TCRs with disease status, and machine learning. A later analysis re-examined previously published TCR beta repertoires from about 700 donors and added high-resolution HLA genotyping to investigate patterns of TCR occurrence. Rather than drawing on any new phenotypic data, the later analysis identified candidate immune exposures from TCR beta sequences and the way those sequences occurred across donors. An earlier analysis of approximately 580 of the donors used high-throughput TCR beta sequencing to judge whether each TCR beta V gene segment behaved as functional or pseudogenic. Donor age, sex, ethnicity and CMV serostatus were compiled alongside the repertoire data. A later genetic analysis took genome-wide SNP genotypes for about three fifths of the 666 donors and used that subset as a discovery cohort. All discovery cohort repertoires had been generated using a single sequencing platform. Both class I and class II loci were covered by HLA typing, at four-digit resolution. The number of donors typed differed by locus, with roughly 620-630 for A, B, C, DRB1 and DQB1, roughly 520 for DQA1, under 610 for DPA1, and around 430 for DPB1. Because of strong linkage in the cohort, five DR-DQ haplotypes were treated as single units for association and clustering. On average, roughly 250,000 unique TCR beta nucleotide sequences were sequenced per donor among roughly 430 genotyped donors of the cohort, with 15% to 20% of those sequences being non-productive.

The full study reports these points: Most TCR sequences were seen in very few donors, while some public TCRs were found in many individuals. A total of 150 or so TCR beta chains were listed by the study as associated with cytomegalovirus. The sequencing pipeline was judged likely to have produced a cluster of highly shared sequence variants as a technical artifact. A later analysis associated 15,000 or so TCR beta sequences with specific HLA alleles at a false discovery rate of 0.05. V-gene and J-gene trimming of TCR beta chains was associated with a missense DCLRE1C variant in a later genetic analysis, and the association was replicated in an independent cohort. According to a later genetic analysis, donors in an Asian-associated ancestry cluster had fewer N-insertions in productive TCRs than the approximately 630-donor mean. For the cohort, immune exposure information was limited to CMV serostatus. The classifier was reported to diagnose cytomegalovirus status with high specificity and sensitivity in both the original cohort and the validation cohort. The earlier analysis of a few hundred of the donors excluded 15 to 20 rarely observed V segments, including chromosome 9 orphons, because counts were too low. Because HLA typing was missing for some donors at each locus, association tests included only the typed subset. In a later analysis, most CMV-associated TCR beta chains were found to appear HLA-restricted, with HLA associations seemingly driven largely by CMV exposure. It was suggested by the authors that the approach could potentially be generalized to other disease states and immunological phenotypes. Compared with equally common non-associated chains, HLA-associated TCR beta chains in a later analysis were more clonally expanded and had lower generation probabilities. In a later analysis, TCR association rates were found to vary across HLA loci, with the most associated TCRs seen for DRB1 alleles and the fewest for HLA-C alleles. A further reported finding was that TCR beta sequences accurately predicted the HLA-A and HLA-B alleles for most subjects in the first cohort. When HLA alleles, especially DR and DQ, strongly co-occurred, TCR associations were difficult to assign to individual alleles. Correlated functional status among segregating V segments might be attributable to linkage disequilibrium, but an unknown experimental factor could not be ruled out. In an earlier analysis of more than 450 of the donors, most TCR beta V segments were observed in productive rearrangements about 90% or about 30% of the time, broadly matching IMGT annotations. Three of the identified cytomegalovirus-associated TCR beta chains were confirmed in vitro to be specific for cytomegalovirus antigens. A later analysis reported that several top co-occurrence clusters appeared linked to parvovirus B19, influenza, CMV and Epstein-Barr virus. Presence/absence analyses assumed roughly uniform sequencing depth across donors, an assumption that may not hold. The cohort was sequenced for TCR beta chains only, and without alpha or paired-chain data the features that could be detected were limited. The 87-base-pair reads could not distinguish some IMGT-functional V segments, including TRBV6-2 and TRBV6-3, so those segments were excluded.

The cohort comprised some 730 healthy bone marrow donors. At the time of sampling, all cohort members were nominally healthy, though unrecorded immune exposures were likely present. The donor was CMV seronegative and belonged to the group of 380 or so seronegative cohort members. Each donor provided a peripheral blood sample, and peripheral blood mononuclear cells were used for TCR beta sequencing. The Qiagen DNeasy Blood Extraction Kit was used to extract genomic DNA from the blood cell samples. This sequence originates from a boy aged 5-17 years in good health and CMV-seronegative. The rearrangement joined TRBV27 to TRBJ2-2, with a weak D call of TRBD2 (6 bases match). Sample: PBMCs. In nucleotides, the sequence is TGTGCCAGCAGTTTTGCGGGACGTACCGGGGAGCTGTTTTTT. Its coded protein is CASSFAGRTGELFF.